These 9 T cell receptor beta chains came from one sample sequenced in a study of blood T cells in healthy people across ages. Then a second PCR, running about 6 to 12 cycles, was carried out with a sample-barcoded 5' primer and a J-beta primer mix. One entry per CDR3 protein, called by TCRdb with MiXCR from the 5' RACE reads. This sample has about 1.6 million distinct CDR3 sequences, with about 31% found just once. Sample: blood. The receptors were gathered from a woman in her thirties in good health.

This clonotype was seen just once. CDR3 DNA: TGCAGTGCTAGCGAGGAGAACACTGAAGCTTTCTTT. Translation: CSASEENTEAFF. The J gene is TRBJ1-1, the V gene TRBV20-1, with D uncertain. This CDR3 spans 12 amino acids. Trimming removed 3 bases at V and 1 base at J, with 6 bases between. Germline CDR1 DFQATT, CDR2 SNEGSKA (reference sequence).

In its sample, this clonotype was seen a few times. V and J are TRBV3-1 and TRBJ2-7; D perhaps matches TRBD2 (6 bases). This CDR3 is 16 amino acids long. V lost 4 bases, J lost 0 bases, and 16 bases lay in between. Germline V lookup: CDR1 LGHDT, CDR2 YNNKEL (reference sequence). The CDR3 region is CASSLAGQVRSYEQYF. As DNA, the CDR3 is TGTGCCAGCAGCCTCGCGGGGCAGGTCCGCTCCTACGAGCAGTACTTC.

The gene calls are TRBV20-1 and TRBJ2-7; D not certain. The germline V gene encodes CDR1 DFQATT and CDR2 SNEGSKA (reference sequence). The CDR3 is made up of 13 amino acids. V lost 5 bases to trimming and J lost 0 bases, with 11 bases between them. This chain's CDR3 is CSADDGSSYEQYF. CDR3 in DNA: TGCAGTGCTGACGACGGCAGCTCCTACGAGCAGTACTTC.

V gene TRBV6-2 or TRBV6-3 combines with J gene TRBJ2-3; 10 nucleotides line up with TRBD2. Germline loops: CDR1 MNHEY, CDR2 SVGEGT. CDR3 size: 17 residues. The ends lost 2 bases at V and 1 base at J; junction bases unmatched: 6. For the CDR3, the DNA is TGTGCCAGCAGTTACCGGAGGACTAGCGGACGCACAGATACGCAGTATTTT. As protein: CASSYRRTSGRTDTQYF.

This clonotype was recorded a few times. The rearrangement links TRBV7-2 to TRBJ1-2; D unresolved. The germline V and J ends were trimmed by 10 bases and 4 bases, with 16 bases remaining between them. Germline CDR1 and CDR2: SGHTA and FQGNSA. The CDR3 has 13 amino acids. The CDR3 DNA reads TGTGCCATGGACGGAGAAGTTAGCTATGGCTACACCTTC. It is translated as CAMDGEVSYGYTF.

The chain combines TRBV14 with TRBJ2-7, with TRBD2 identical over 8 bases. The CDR3 has 13 amino acids. The germline CDR1 and CDR2 sequences are SGHDN and FVKESK. V lost 3 bases, J lost 9 bases, and 7 bases stayed unmatched. CDR3 protein: CASSHVSGGLQYF. CDR3 nucleotide sequence: TGTGCCAGCAGCCATGTAAGCGGGGGCTTGCAGTACTTC.

The rearrangement joins TRBV12-3 or TRBV12-4 to TRBJ1-1; TRBD1 might be the D (5 bases). This CDR3 region has 13 residues. V lost 4 bases and J 3 bases, leaving 9 bases between the germline ends. DNA of the CDR3: TGTGCCAGCAGTTCACAGGCCGACACTGAAGCTTTCTTT. Translation: CASSSQADTEAFF.

The V and J genes are TRBV20-1 and TRBJ1-2; D is unclear. The CDR3 spans 11 residues. Per germline, CDR1 DFQATT and CDR2 SNEGSKA (reference sequence). As DNA, the CDR3 is TGCATCGGGTCCTACATAAGTGGCTACACCTTC. This sequence encodes CIGSYISGYTF.

CDR3 coding DNA: TGTGCCGTCAAGGGAGCAGGGTACGAGCAGTACTTC. Translated: CAVKGAGYEQYF. The chain combines TRBV2 with TRBJ2-7, with D tentatively TRBD1 or TRBD2 (5 bases each). The CDR3 contains 12 residues. Germline V gene data show CDR1 as SNHLY and CDR2 as FYNNEI. Trimming cost V 11 bases and J 4 bases, with 15 bases left between them.